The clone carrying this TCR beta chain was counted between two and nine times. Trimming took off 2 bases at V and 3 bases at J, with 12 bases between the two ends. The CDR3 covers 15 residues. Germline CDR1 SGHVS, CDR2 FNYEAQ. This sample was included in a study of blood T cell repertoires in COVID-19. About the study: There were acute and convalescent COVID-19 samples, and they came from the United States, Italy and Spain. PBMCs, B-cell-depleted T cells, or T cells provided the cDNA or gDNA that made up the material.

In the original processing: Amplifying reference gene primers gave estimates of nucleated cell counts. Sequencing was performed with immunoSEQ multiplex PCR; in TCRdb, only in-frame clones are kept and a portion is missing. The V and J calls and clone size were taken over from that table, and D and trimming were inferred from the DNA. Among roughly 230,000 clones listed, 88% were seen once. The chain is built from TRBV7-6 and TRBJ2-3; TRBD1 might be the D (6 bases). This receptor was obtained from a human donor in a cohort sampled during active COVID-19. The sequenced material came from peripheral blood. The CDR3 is CASSLRGGTTDTQYF. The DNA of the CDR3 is TGTGCCAGCAGCTTAAGGGGTGGGACAACAGATACGCAGTATTTT.